This T cell receptor beta chain was captured in a study of T cells in Graves' hyperthyroidism and ophthalmopathy. TCR beta CDR3 regions were amplified from RNA transcripts. The HTBI primer set was used in a first-round RT-PCR of the TCR CDR3. MiXCR, applied by TCRdb to the multiplex PCR reads, yields one record per CDR3 protein. The data show around 300,000 distinct CDR3 sequences, 20% to 25% seen once. V gave up 6 bases and J gave up 9 bases, with 12 bases separating them. CDR3 size: 12 residues. The germline gives CDR1 MNHNS, CDR2 SASEGT. This clonotype has only a few counts. The TCR originated in a man aged 25 to 40 with Graves' ophthalmopathy. The specimen sequenced was blood. This chain connects TRBV6-1 to TRBJ2-1; perhaps TRBD1 as D (6 bases). The CDR3 DNA follows: TGTGCCAGCAGACTTACCAGGGGTGAGCAGTTCTTC. Its protein is CASRLTRGEQFF.